This T cell receptor beta chain was captured by sequencing in a study of immune cell composition in non-small cell lung cancer. Using immunoSEQ multiplex PCR, the repertoire was profiled, and TCRdb retains in-frame clones only, with some absent. The sample has roughly 15,000 clones, 77% seen once. This clone has only a few counts. V was pared by 3 bases and J by 5 bases, with 8 bases between. The CDR3 runs 12 residues. Germline V CDR1 and CDR2: SEHNR, FQNEAQ (reference sequence). Normal lung was taken at the farthest possible site, at least 3 cm from tumour. The sample also formed part of further work on CD4 T cells in lung cancer.

The sequenced material came from non-adjacent lung tissue. V usage is TRBV7-9 and J usage is TRBJ2-7; D may be TRBD1 (6 bases). The sequence was obtained from a human donor with non-small cell lung cancer. The CDR3 nucleotides are TGTGCCAGCAGCTTGGACAGCCACGAGCAGTACTTC. Its protein product is CASSLDSHEQYF.